Following are 29 T cell receptor beta chains from one sample sequenced in a study of cytomegalovirus exposure and HLA in healthy donors. The PCR used 60 Vbeta and 13 Jbeta primers. Only in-frame clones appear in the TCRdb table, and some are missing; sequencing was by immunoSEQ multiplex PCR. The repertoire holds roughly 200,000 clones, with more than 65% as singletons. The sequenced sample consisted of PBMCs. The origin of the receptors is a man younger than 35 in good health and CMV-seronegative.

This clone was detected only once. The chain employs TRBV19 and TRBJ2-1, with D perhaps matching TRBD2 (5 bases). The length of the CDR3 is 16 residues. The germline V gene encodes CDR1 LNHDA and CDR2 SQIVND (reference sequence). The V end was cut by 5 bases, the J end by 7 bases, with 21 bases between. The CDR3: CASSPPSGGWGNEQFF. CDR3 DNA: TGTGCCAGTAGTCCCCCTTCAGGAGGTTGGGGTAATGAGCAGTTCTTC.

The chain couples TRBV5-6 to TRBJ2-1; D unresolved. This CDR3 is 14 amino acids long. V was cut by 0 bases and J by 9 bases, with 13 bases left in between. Germline CDR1 SGHDT, CDR2 YYEEEE. The CDR3 DNA sequence: TGTGCCAGCAGCTTGGTCCCCACTTGGGCTGAGCAGTTCTTC. This gives the protein CASSLVPTWAEQFF.

This chain links TRBV9 with TRBJ2-1, with TRBD2 identical over 8 bases. V dropped 4 bases and J dropped 4; count of bases not matched to a gene: 4. Germline CDR1 is SGDLS and CDR2 is YYNGEE. CDR3 length equals 14 residues. This CDR3 reads CASSLLAGYNEQFF. As DNA, the CDR3 is TGTGCCAGCAGCTTGTTAGCGGGGTACAATGAGCAGTTCTTC.

The genes are TRBV6-5 and TRBJ2-7; weak D call: TRBD1 (5 bases). V was trimmed by 3 bases and J by 0 bases, leaving 9 bases between them. The CDR3 is made up of 14 amino acids. Germline V CDR1 and CDR2: MNHEY, SVGAGI. Written as DNA, the CDR3 is TGTGCCAGCAGTTATAGGGGAAGCTCCTACGAGCAGTACTTC. Translation: CASSYRGSSYEQYF.

This clone was counted between two and nine times. The rearrangement uses TRBV6-5 and TRBJ2-5; 9 bases fit TRBD2. Matching the DNA end better, TRBJ2-7 makes the J call doubtful. The CDR3 spans 15 residues. The germline V gene encodes CDR1 MNHEY and CDR2 SVGAGI. CDR3 loop: CASSYKAGGAYEQYF. The CDR3 coding sequence is TGTGCCAGCAGTTACAAGGCGGGAGGGGCCTACGAGCAGTACTTC.

On this clone: The germline gene is not matched at one end of the junction; a read error may be the cause. This same CDR3 is encoded by further DNA sequences in the sample. This sequence joins TRBV4-1 and TRBJ2-3; 7 bases line up with TRBD2. CDR1 is MGHRA and CDR2 is YSYEKL in the germline V gene. The CDR3 is 19 residues long. DNA of the CDR3: TGCGCAAGCAGCCCGGGGGGTACAGGAACGGGCACGGGGGTACATACGCAGTATTTT. Its translation: CASSPGGTGTGTGVHTQYF.

This clone was seen more than once but under ten times. The V and J genes are TRBV28 and TRBJ2-7; unclear D gene. The germline CDR1 and CDR2 sequences are MDHEN and SYDVKM. Trimming cost V 3 bases and J 3 bases, with 6 bases left between them. CDR3 size: 12 residues. The CDR3 reads CASSLSGYEQYF. CDR3 DNA sequence: TGTGCCAGCAGTTTGTCCGGCTACGAGCAGTACTTC.

This chain joins TRBV5-1 and TRBJ1-2; 9 bases fit TRBD1. The CDR3 spans 12 residues. The germline gives CDR1 SGHRS, CDR2 YFSETQ. J was trimmed by 9 bases and V by 4 bases; bases with no gene match: 4. CDR3 coding DNA: TGCGCCAGCAGCCGGACAGGGGAAAGCTACACCTTC. Residues: CASSRTGESYTF.

The chain employs TRBV10-3 and TRBJ1-2; D might be TRBD1 (6 bases). CDR1 is ENHRY, CDR2 SYGVKD, per germline. The CDR3 runs 14 residues. With 10 bases removed from V and 4 bases from J, the gap between germline ends came to 19 bases. In DNA, the CDR3 is TGTGCCACCAAGGGAGGGGCCAGGGGCTATGGCTACACCTTC. Protein sequence: CATKGGARGYGYTF.

This sequence joins TRBV27 and TRBJ2-2; 7 positions agree with TRBD2. V was clipped by 7 bases and J by 1 base; unmatched bases: 6. The germline V gene has CDR1 MNHEY and CDR2 SMNVEV (reference sequence). The CDR3 extends over 15 amino acids. The CDR3 reads CASNRGGVNTGELFF. The CDR3 DNA reads as TGTGCCAGCAATCGGGGAGGGGTGAACACCGGGGAGCTGTTTTTT.

The V gene is TRBV6-1, the J gene TRBJ2-5; D may be TRBD2 (6 bases). There are 15 residues in the CDR3. Looked up from germline, CDR1 is MNHNS and CDR2 is SASEGT. V was cut by 5 bases and J by 5 bases, with 18 bases left in between. CDR3 coding DNA: TGTGCCAGCAGTAGCTCTGGGGAGGAGTGGGAGACCCAGTACTTC. Amino acid sequence: CASSSSGEEWETQYF.

This chain connects TRBV18 to TRBJ1-2; 9 nucleotides match TRBD1. Germline V gene data show CDR1 as KGHSH and CDR2 as LQKENI. V trimming: 4 bases; J trimming: 4 bases; junction bases outside the gene matches: 10. There are 16 residues in the CDR3. The CDR3 is CASSLLVSGQGYGYTF. CDR3 DNA: TGTGCCAGCTCACTTCTCGTCTCGGGACAGGGCTATGGCTACACCTTC.

The chain joins TRBV10-3 to TRBJ1-5; weak D call: TRBD1 (6 bases). The CDR3 totals 14 residues. The germline V gene has CDR1 ENHRY and CDR2 SYGVKD. V was trimmed by 3 bases and J by 10 bases, leaving 16 bases between them. DNA of the CDR3: TGTGCCATCAGTGACTCGTTTTCAGGGGACCCCCAGCATTTT. Translating it yields CAISDSFSGDPQHF.

The chain combines TRBV5-1 with TRBJ1-1; TRBD1 matches 7 bases. From germline, CDR1 is SGHRS and CDR2 YFSETQ. The CDR3 is 13 amino acids. V gave up 5 bases and J gave up 4 bases; unmatched junction bases: 5. The DNA of the CDR3 is TGCGCCAGCAGGGGCAGGGGGGCCACTGAAGCTTTCTTT. It specifies CASRGRGATEAFF.

The chain has TRBV19 and TRBJ2-1; 8 bases match TRBD2. The V gene end was trimmed by 7 bases and the J gene end by 6 bases; junction bases not matched to a gene: 11. The CDR3 sequence is 15 residues long. CDR1 and CDR2 from the germline V gene are LNHDA and SQIVND (reference sequence). CDR3 amino acids: CASKGLGLGSNEQFF. CDR3 sequence (DNA): TGTGCCAGTAAAGGGCTGGGACTAGGTTCCAATGAGCAGTTCTTC.

A few counts support this clone. The chain combines TRBV28 with TRBJ2-5, with D possibly being TRBD2 (6 bases). Looked up from germline, CDR1 is MDHEN and CDR2 is SYDVKM. V was cut by 5 bases and J by 4 bases, with 17 bases left in between. There are 15 residues in the CDR3. The CDR3 spells CASSTARDSGETQYF. The CDR3 DNA reads TGTGCCAGCAGTACGGCCAGGGATAGCGGAGAGACCCAGTACTTC.

V is TRBV14 and J is TRBJ2-7, with 7 bases lining up with TRBD2. Germline loops: CDR1 SGHDN, CDR2 FVKESK. V lost 3 bases to trimming and J lost 0 bases; unmatched junction nucleotides: 5. There are 15 residues in the CDR3. DNA for the CDR3: TGTGCCAGCAGCCATCGGCGGGAGTTCTCCTACGAGCAGTACTTC. This sequence encodes CASSHRREFSYEQYF.

The J gene is TRBJ2-3, the V gene TRBV19; 7 nucleotides align to TRBD2. The CDR3 is 17 amino acids. CDR1 and CDR2 from the germline V gene are LNHDA and SQIVND (reference sequence). V lost 4 bases, J lost 1 base, and 11 bases stayed unmatched. The CDR3 loop is CASSNGPRAGGTDTQYF. The CDR3 bases are TGTGCCAGTAGTAATGGCCCCAGGGCGGGAGGCACAGATACGCAGTATTTT.

This clone has only one observation. The gene calls are TRBV27 and TRBJ1-1; a possible D gene is TRBD1 (6 bases). CDR3 size: 16 residues. Germline V CDR1 and CDR2: MNHEY, SMNVEV (reference sequence). The V and J ends lost 5 bases and 1 base respectively, with 17 bases between them. Here the CDR3 reads CASSTTGMGKNTEAFF. In DNA, the CDR3 is TGTGCCAGCAGTACCACAGGGATGGGGAAGAACACTGAAGCTTTCTTT.

The chain carries TRBV18 and TRBJ1-1, with 9 bases aligning to TRBD1. After removal of 2 bases from V and 6 bases from J, the junction contained 7 bases not matched to a gene. This CDR3 spans 15 amino acids. CDR1 and CDR2 from the germline V gene are KGHSH and LQKENI. DNA for the CDR3: TGTGCCAGCTCACCATGGGGACAGGGTCGGGCTGAAGCTTTCTTT. This sequence encodes CASSPWGQGRAEAFF.

The chain has TRBV9 and TRBJ2-1; 7 bases align to TRBD2. J was trimmed by 6 bases and V by 0 bases; bases with no gene match: 15. Looked up from germline, CDR1 is SGDLS and CDR2 is YYNGEE. This CDR3 comprises 18 residues. DNA of the CDR3: TGTGCCAGCAGCGTAGCTGGTCTAGCGGCGTATACACGCAATGAGCAGTTCTTC. Translating gives CASSVAGLAAYTRNEQFF.

The chain joins TRBV2 to TRBJ2-3; D call uncertain. CDR3 length equals 13 residues. V was pared by 0 bases and J by 5 bases, with 6 bases between. Germline V lookup: CDR1 SNHLY, CDR2 FYNNEI. The CDR3 DNA reads as TGTGCCAGCAGTGAAGCGCGTCGAGATACGCAGTATTTT. This codes for CASSEARRDTQYF.

The chain uses TRBV6-5 and TRBJ2-2, with 9 bases lining up with TRBD1. Germline lookup yields CDR1 MNHEY and CDR2 SVGAGI. V lost 7 bases to trimming and J lost 7 bases; unmatched junction nucleotides: 7. CDR3 length: 14 residues. Here the CDR3 reads CASTVTGGGGELFF. The CDR3 DNA sequence: TGTGCCAGCACCGTAACAGGGGGCGGCGGGGAGCTGTTTTTT.

The gene calls are TRBV6-1 and TRBJ1-2; 11 bases are shared with TRBD1. Germline loops: CDR1 MNHNS, CDR2 SASEGT. The trim removed 3 bases at V and 5 bases at J, leaving 8 bases unmatched. The CDR3 length is 16 residues. CDR3 sequence reads: CASSDLTGQGGYGYTF. The DNA for the CDR3 is TGTGCCAGCAGTGACCTAACGGGACAGGGGGGGTATGGCTACACCTTC.

The chain links TRBV4-2 to TRBJ2-5; 14 positions match TRBD2. V dropped 1 base and J dropped 3; count of bases not matched to a gene: 4. The CDR3 loop spans 17 amino acids. Germline V gene sequence: CDR1 LGHNA, CDR2 YNFKEQ. In DNA, the CDR3 is TGTGCCAGCAGCCAAGGCCCGGGACTAGCGGGAGAAGAGACCCAGTACTTC. As protein: CASSQGPGLAGEETQYF.

This clone was counted between two and nine times. The V and J genes are TRBV5-1 and TRBJ2-1, with TRBD1 as a possible D gene (5 bases). CDR3 length equals 14 residues. Looked up from germline, CDR1 is SGHRS and CDR2 is YFSETQ. Deletions cut 2 bases from V and 7 bases from J, with 13 bases between. The CDR3 DNA is TGCGCCAGCAGCTTACCGGGCCCAGGGAATGAGCAGTTCTTC. Its protein is CASSLPGPGNEQFF.

V and J are TRBV10-3 and TRBJ1-1; 8 bases are shared with TRBD1. V lost 10 bases to trimming and J lost 0 bases; unmatched junction nucleotides: 4. Germline assignment: CDR1 ENHRY and CDR2 SYGVKD. The CDR3 sequence is 13 residues long. The chain's CDR3 is CATRQGLNTEAFF. CDR3 nucleotide sequence: TGTGCCACCAGACAGGGGCTGAACACTGAAGCTTTCTTT.

The rearrangement uses TRBV11-3 and TRBJ1-1; TRBD1 agrees at 8 bases. This CDR3 has 15 residues. Trimming cost V 5 bases and J 2 bases; bases outside gene matches: 7. The V gene's germline CDR1 is SGHNT and CDR2 YENEEA. The CDR3 protein is CASSPGTGFNTEAFF. Here the CDR3 DNA reads TGTGCCAGCAGCCCCGGGACAGGTTTTAACACTGAAGCTTTCTTT.

The chain is built from TRBV5-8 and TRBJ1-5; 9 bases are shared with TRBD1. Germline CDR1 is SGHTS and CDR2 is YDEGEE. The CDR3 consists of 16 residues. V lost 4 bases, J lost 6 bases, and 11 bases stayed unmatched. The CDR3 bases are TGTGCCAGCAGCCCCTGGGGACAGGGTCTGGCTCAGCCCCAGCATTTT. This codes for CASSPWGQGLAQPQHF.